One sample yielded the 9 T cell receptor beta chains listed below, sequenced in a study of cytomegalovirus exposure and HLA in healthy donors. Researchers ran the PCR with 60 Vbeta and 13 Jbeta primers. This table comes from immunoSEQ multiplex PCR, and its TCRdb copy is limited to in-frame clones, with some not included. The profile covers approximately 150,000 clones, with about 80% appearing a single time and 1.3% taken by the ten largest. Sequencing was carried out using PBMCs. These receptors were collected from a man aged 25 to 45 in good health and CMV-seronegative.

This chain uses TRBV15 with TRBJ1-5; 10 bases align to TRBD1. This CDR3 comprises 16 residues. The V and J ends lost 3 bases and 6 bases, in that order; junction bases with no gene match: 8. The germline gives CDR1 LNHNV, CDR2 YYDKDF (reference sequence). CDR3 amino acids: CATSRAWDRGGQPQHF. For the CDR3, the DNA is TGTGCCACCAGCAGGGCTTGGGACAGGGGTGGTCAGCCCCAGCATTTT.

This clone has more than one count but fewer than ten. This rearrangement joins TRBV7-9 to TRBJ2-5, with D possibly being TRBD2 (6 bases). Trimming removed 5 bases at V and 5 bases at J, with 9 bases between. The CDR3 totals 12 residues. Germline loops: CDR1 SEHNR, CDR2 FQNEAQ (reference sequence). The CDR3 region has the DNA TGTGCCAGCAGCGGCCGGGAGGAGACCCAGTACTTC. This codes for CASSGREETQYF.

The chain employs TRBV6-5 and TRBJ2-1; TRBD1 matches 8 bases. The V and J ends lost 4 bases and 1 base, in that order; junction bases with no gene match: 6. Germline V gives CDR1 MNHEY, CDR2 SVGAGI. CDR3 length equals 16 residues. The CDR3 reads CASSSVTGESYNEQFF. The CDR3 DNA reads as TGTGCCAGCAGTTCAGTGACAGGGGAATCCTACAATGAGCAGTTCTTC.

The chain employs TRBV6-6 and TRBJ2-4; D may be TRBD2 (6 bases). Trimming cost V 6 bases and J 1 base, with 16 bases left between them. This CDR3 contains 16 residues. Germline V gene lookup returns CDR1 MNHNY and CDR2 SVGAGI (reference sequence). The CDR3 loop is CASSLPGVGAKNIQYF. Here the CDR3 DNA reads TGTGCCAGCAGCCTCCCGGGAGTAGGGGCCAAAAACATTCAGTACTTC.

This rearrangement joins TRBV6-1 to TRBJ1-2, with D perhaps TRBD1 (5 bases). The V and J ends lost 2 bases and 8 bases respectively, with 21 bases between them. The CDR3 loop spans 16 amino acids. Germline assignment: CDR1 MNHNS and CDR2 SASEGT. CDR3 amino acids: CASSETIPQVSGGYTF. The CDR3, as DNA: TGTGCCAGCAGTGAAACCATACCACAGGTCTCAGGGGGCTACACCTTC.

This chain joins TRBV28 and TRBJ2-1; the match to TRBD2 covers 10 bases. CDR3 length: 18 residues. J lost 5 bases, V lost 1 base, and 11 bases had no gene match. CDR1 is MDHEN, CDR2 SYDVKM, per germline. The DNA of the CDR3 is TGTGCCAGCAGTTTATCGTCTTCTAGCGGGAGCTTCCACAATGAGCAGTTCTTC. Its protein product is CASSLSSSSGSFHNEQFF.

V is TRBV7-9 and J is TRBJ2-5; 8 positions match TRBD2. The CDR3 has 17 amino acids. After removal of 1 base from V and 4 bases from J, the junction contained 11 bases not matched to a gene. From germline, CDR1 is SEHNR and CDR2 FQNEAQ (reference sequence). The CDR3 loop is CASSLGRISGAGETQYF. The CDR3 nucleotides are TGTGCCAGCAGCTTAGGGAGGATTAGCGGGGCAGGAGAGACCCAGTACTTC.

This clone occurred once. This chain connects TRBV28 to TRBJ1-5; TRBD1 matches 11 bases. V dropped 6 bases and J dropped 7; count of bases not matched to a gene: 8. Germline V gene sequence: CDR1 MDHEN, CDR2 SYDVKM. The length of the CDR3 is 15 residues. As DNA, the CDR3 is TGTGCCAGCAGAAGGGGGACAGGGGGTCGACAGCCCCAGCATTTT. Amino acids: CASRRGTGGRQPQHF.

This clone occurred a few times. V usage is TRBV4-2 and J usage is TRBJ1-5; the match to TRBD1 covers 7 bases. Unmatched junction bases numbered 12, after V lost 4 bases and J lost 6 bases. Per the germline V gene, CDR1 is LGHNA and CDR2 is YNFKEQ. The CDR3 sequence is 16 residues long. The CDR3 region has the DNA TGTGCCAGCAGCCCCAGAAACTTACAGGGGTTTCAGCCCCAGCATTTT. Encoded protein: CASSPRNLQGFQPQHF.